The entry below describes one T cell receptor (beta chain). Its antigen is undetermined. The PCR used 60 Vbeta and 13 Jbeta primers. The protocol was immunoSEQ multiplex PCR, while the TCRdb copy is restricted to in-frame clones and leaves out a portion. The sample comprises approximately 90,000 clones, around 8% of which are singletons, and under 3% rests with the top ten. The data were obtained in a study of cytomegalovirus exposure and HLA in healthy donors. In the study overall: Genetic ancestry analysis placed over 65% of the 300 to 500 donors that were genotyped in the Caucasian-associated cluster. General study results and limits: It was reported in a later analysis that an Asian-associated ancestry cluster showed fewer N-insertions than the approximately 670-donor mean.

This CDR3 is built from 14 residues. With V trimmed by 1 base and J by 8 bases, 5 bases remained unmatched. Germline CDR1 reads SGHVS; CDR2 reads FNYEAQ. Sequencing was carried out using PBMCs. This chain joins TRBV7-6 and TRBJ1-2; 9 bases map to TRBD1. This clonotype was sampled from a man aged 50 or older in good health and CMV-seronegative. CDR3 coding DNA: TGTGCCAGCAGCTTAGGGGGGACAGGGACCGGCTACACCTTC. Its translation is CASSLGGTGTGYTF.